The 2 T cell receptor beta chains given below trace back to one sample, sequenced in a study of shared clonotypes between healthy human individuals. The protocol was immunoSEQ multiplex PCR, while the TCRdb copy is restricted to in-frame clones and leaves out a portion. This table has about 2 million clones, roughly 96% appearing once. Sequenced input: naive CD4+ T cells sorted from blood. The subset is: CD45RA+ positively selected. The receptors were gathered from a man younger than 35 in good health.

This clone appeared a single time. The J gene is TRBJ1-3, the V gene TRBV28; TRBD1 is a possible D gene (6 bases). The CDR3 is 16 residues long. The ends were cut back, 5 bases at V and 0 bases at J, with 14 bases in the middle. The germline CDR1 and CDR2 sequences are MDHEN and SYDVKM. This CDR3 is CASSLPQGISGNTIYF. The CDR3, as DNA: TGTGCCAGCAGTCTCCCACAGGGTATCTCTGGAAACACCATATATTTT. Together with reference TRBV28 and TRBJ1-3, the CDR3 gives the full variable domain: DVKVTQSSRYLVKRTGEKVFLECVQDMDHENMFWYRQDPGLGLRLIYFSYDVKMKEKGDIPEGYSVSREKKERFSLILESASTNQTSMYLCASSLPQGISGNTIYFGEGSWLTVV.

The chain is built from TRBV6-1 and TRBJ2-3, with 7 positions matching TRBD1. This CDR3 spans 16 amino acids. Germline V gene lookup returns CDR1 MNHNS and CDR2 SASEGT. The V and J ends lost 2 bases and 2 bases, in that order; junction bases with no gene match: 7. For the CDR3, the DNA is TGTGCCAGCAGTGAAATGAAGGGACAGTCCACAGATACGCAGTATTTT. Its translation: CASSEMKGQSTDTQYF.